What follows is one T cell receptor (beta chain) and its context. Its antigen is still unknown. No qualities accompany the bases; no much larger clone lies one base away. A patient counted as having stable Graves' hyperthyroidism if no progression to ophthalmopathy occurred over 18 months of follow-up. Hyperthyroidism patients were newly diagnosed, with disease duration under 2 months, and aged 18 to 65 years. The study excluded patients with uncontrolled infections, other autoimmune diseases, pregnancy or lactation. Diagnoses were established on the basis of clinical symptoms, serum thyroxine and TRAb, thyroid ultrasound, and orbital computed tomography. PBMCs were isolated from roughly 10 ml of fresh peripheral blood by Ficoll-Paque density gradient centrifugation. Trizol reagent was used to extract total RNA, and RNA quality was then checked on an Agilent 2100 Bioanalyzer. The sample comes from a study of T cells in Graves' hyperthyroidism and ophthalmopathy (dated by TCRdb to the late 2010s). Broadly, across the study: Peripheral blood was sampled at the time of initial diagnosis, prior to any treatment. After blood sampling, hyperthyroidism patients were treated with methimazole at a starting dose of 30 mg daily, and ophthalmopathy patients were treated with high-dose intravenous methylprednisolone. The roughly 91 discovery patients were randomly split 7:3 into training and test sets. To identify distinguishing TCR V-J signatures, a discovery cohort of about 100 patients was used, comprising 40 to 45 with Graves' ophthalmopathy and some 60 with stable Graves' hyperthyroidism. An independent validation cohort of under 20 hyperthyroidism patients and approximately 16 patients who later progressed to ophthalmopathy tested prospective prediction of ophthalmopathy. In addition, the study compared T-cell repertoires in thyroid tissue and in blood from six Graves' hyperthyroidism patients. TCR Vbeta CDR3 sequencing of approximately 140 peripheral blood samples (fewer than 45 ophthalmopathy, around 80 hyperthyroidism and some 17 progressor patients) is reported in the paper. General study outcomes and caveats: Most expanded thyroid clonotypes (frequency above 0.001) were also found in blood, which suggests that blood repertoires may mirror thyroid immune responses. A 13 V-J signature model separated ophthalmopathy from stable hyperthyroidism, with about 90% sensitivity and 81% to 83% specificity in cross-validation and 80%/75% in testing. In validation, the model predicted progression to ophthalmopathy a median of about 6.5 months before onset, with about 64% sensitivity and roughly 77% specificity. No statistical method was used to set the sample size in advance, and investigators knew the group allocation.

V sheds 2 bases and J sheds 9 bases, leaving 8 bases between their ends. From its cysteine to its phenylalanine, the CDR3 spans 13 amino acids. The retained sequence is limited to the CDR3, 39 bases, with the frame set at the first base. CDR1 is given as SEHNR and CDR2 as FQNEAQ, both from the germline V gene (reference sequence). The TCR beta CDR3 regions were amplified from the RNA transcripts. The TCR CDR3 was subjected to a first round of RT-PCR using the HTBI primer set and the Qiagen OneStep RT-PCR kit. Libraries were constructed in a second round of multiplex PCR, after which size selection and purification were performed. Paired-end sequencing of the libraries was performed with 100 bp reads on an Illumina HiSeq2000. The published analysis was carried out like this. SOAPnuke was used to process the raw data, throwing out any read that contained adapters or uncalled bases, had a mean Phred below 15, or lacked an exact constant-primer or identifier match. High-quality paired reads were merged using COPE v1.2.5, and each unique nucleotide sequence was defined as a clonotype. Clonotypes were aligned to IMGT TRBV, TRBD and TRBJ reference segments using MiTCR v1.1. Analysis was restricted to V-J combinations with a frequency above 0.0001, which covered approximately 99% of repertoires. A TCS score was defined as the ratio of F50 (clonal expansion) to E x V (chaos), with BLOSUM62-based TCRdist applied between CDR3 peptides within each V-J. Welch's t-statistics and random forest reduced roughly 530 V-J features to around 14, which were used in a naive Bayes classifier (R e1071). The public reads were run again by TCRdb, first through fastp at Q25 and then through MiXCR, and only productive beta chains were kept. Identical CDR3 protein sequences are pooled into one entry, listed with their most common genes and DNA. Clone size and V and J calls follow TCRdb, not the original study. In this sample the table shows 650,000 to 750,000 distinct CDR3 sequences, approximately 14% of which occur a single time. Jointly, the top ten make up more than 8.5% of the sample.

This sequence was found in a woman aged 18-29 years with Graves' hyperthyroidism. This chain joins TRBV7-9 to TRBJ2-6; 5 matching bases give a weak D call of TRBD1. What was sequenced was blood. CDR3 loop: CASSLRQGNVLTF. The DNA is TGTGCCAGCAGCTTAAGGCAGGGCAACGTCCTGACTTTC.